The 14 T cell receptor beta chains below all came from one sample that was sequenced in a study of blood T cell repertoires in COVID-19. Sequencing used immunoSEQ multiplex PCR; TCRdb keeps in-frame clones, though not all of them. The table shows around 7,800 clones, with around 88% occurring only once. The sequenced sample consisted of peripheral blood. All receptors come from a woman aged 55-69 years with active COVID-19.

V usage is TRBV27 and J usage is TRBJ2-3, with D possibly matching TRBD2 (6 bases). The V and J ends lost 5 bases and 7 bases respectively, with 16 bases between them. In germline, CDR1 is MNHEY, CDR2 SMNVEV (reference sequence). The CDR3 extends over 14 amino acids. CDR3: CASSPLLRGNTQYF. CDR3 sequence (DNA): TGTGCCAGCAGTCCCCTACTACGCGGGAATACGCAGTATTTT.

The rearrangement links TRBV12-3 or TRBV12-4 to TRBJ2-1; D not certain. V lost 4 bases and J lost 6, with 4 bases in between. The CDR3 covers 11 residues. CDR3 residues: CASSSSNEQFF. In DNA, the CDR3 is TGTGCCAGCAGTTCGTCCAATGAGCAGTTCTTC.

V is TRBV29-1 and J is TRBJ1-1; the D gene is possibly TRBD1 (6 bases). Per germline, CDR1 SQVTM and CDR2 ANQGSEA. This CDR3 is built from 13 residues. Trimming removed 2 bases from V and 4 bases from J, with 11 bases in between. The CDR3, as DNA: TGCAGCGTTGAAAGAGGGGGGGGCACTGAAGCTTTCTTT. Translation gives CSVERGGGTEAFF.

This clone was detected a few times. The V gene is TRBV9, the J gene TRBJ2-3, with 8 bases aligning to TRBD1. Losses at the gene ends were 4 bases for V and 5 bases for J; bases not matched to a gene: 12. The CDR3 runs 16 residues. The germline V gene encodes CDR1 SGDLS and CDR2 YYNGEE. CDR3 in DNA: TGTGCCAGCAGCTTTACTAACAGGGGGTCCGGAGATACGCAGTATTTT. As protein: CASSFTNRGSGDTQYF.

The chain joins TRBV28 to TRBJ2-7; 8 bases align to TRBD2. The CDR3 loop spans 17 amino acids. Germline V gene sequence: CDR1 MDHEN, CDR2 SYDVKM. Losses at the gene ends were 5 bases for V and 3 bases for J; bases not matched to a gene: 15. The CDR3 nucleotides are TGTGCCAGCAGTCCCCGGGGGGGCGGCGGGAGACTCTACGAGCAGTACTTC. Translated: CASSPRGGGGRLYEQYF.

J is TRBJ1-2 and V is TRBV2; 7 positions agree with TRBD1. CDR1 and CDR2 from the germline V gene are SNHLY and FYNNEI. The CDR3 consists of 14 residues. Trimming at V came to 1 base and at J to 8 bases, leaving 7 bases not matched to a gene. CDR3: CASSEEYRGSGYTF. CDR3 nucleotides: TGTGCCAGCAGTGAAGAGTACAGGGGTAGCGGCTACACCTTC.

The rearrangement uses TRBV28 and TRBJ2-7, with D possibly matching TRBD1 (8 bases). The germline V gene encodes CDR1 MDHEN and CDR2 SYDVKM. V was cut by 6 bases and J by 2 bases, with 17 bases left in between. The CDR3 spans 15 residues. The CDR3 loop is CASSRRQGRAYEQYF. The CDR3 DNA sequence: TGTGCCAGCAGCCGAAGACAGGGGAGGGCCTACGAGCAGTACTTC.

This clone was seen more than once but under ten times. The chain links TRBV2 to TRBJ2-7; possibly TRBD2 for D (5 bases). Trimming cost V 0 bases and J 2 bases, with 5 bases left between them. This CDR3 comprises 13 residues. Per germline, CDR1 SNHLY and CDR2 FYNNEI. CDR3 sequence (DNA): TGTGCCAGCAGTGAAGCCGGGACCTACGAGCAGTACTTC. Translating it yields CASSEAGTYEQYF.

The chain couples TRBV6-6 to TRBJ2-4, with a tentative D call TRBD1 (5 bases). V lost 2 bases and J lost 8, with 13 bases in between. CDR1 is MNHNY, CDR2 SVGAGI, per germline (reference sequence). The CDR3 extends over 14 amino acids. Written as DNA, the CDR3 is TGTGCCAGCAGTTACCCTACCGACAGAGACATTCAGTACTTC. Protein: CASSYPTDRDIQYF.

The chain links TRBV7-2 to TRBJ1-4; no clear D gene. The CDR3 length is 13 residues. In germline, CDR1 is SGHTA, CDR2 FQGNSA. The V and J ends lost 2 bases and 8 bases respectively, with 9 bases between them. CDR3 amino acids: CASSLRGSEKLFF. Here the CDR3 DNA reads TGTGCCAGCAGCTTACGGGGTTCCGAAAAACTGTTTTTT. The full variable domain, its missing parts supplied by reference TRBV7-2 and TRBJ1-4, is GAGVSQSPSNKVTEKGKDVELRCDPISGHTALYWYRQSLGQGLEFLIYFQGNSAPDKSGLPSDRFSAERTGGSVSTLTIQRTQQEDSAVYLCASSLRGSEKLFFGSGTQLSVL.

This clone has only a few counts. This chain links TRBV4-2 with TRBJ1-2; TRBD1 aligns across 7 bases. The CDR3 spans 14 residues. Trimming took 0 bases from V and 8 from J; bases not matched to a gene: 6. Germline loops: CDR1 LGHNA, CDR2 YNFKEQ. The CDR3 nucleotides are TGTGCCAGCAGCCAAGATCCGTCCAGGGGGGGCTACACCTTC. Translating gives CASSQDPSRGGYTF.

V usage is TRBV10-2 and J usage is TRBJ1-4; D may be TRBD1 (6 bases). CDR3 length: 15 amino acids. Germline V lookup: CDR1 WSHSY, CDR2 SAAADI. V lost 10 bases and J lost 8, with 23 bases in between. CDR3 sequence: CATTPAQGVWEKLFF. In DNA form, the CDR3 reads TGCGCCACCACCCCGGCACAGGGAGTCTGGGAAAAACTGTTTTTT.

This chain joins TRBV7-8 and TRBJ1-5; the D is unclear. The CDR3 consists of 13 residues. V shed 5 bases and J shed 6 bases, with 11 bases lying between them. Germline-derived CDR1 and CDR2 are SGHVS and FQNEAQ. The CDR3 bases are TGTGCCAGCAGCCACGACATCACTCAGCCCCAGCATTTT. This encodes CASSHDITQPQHF.

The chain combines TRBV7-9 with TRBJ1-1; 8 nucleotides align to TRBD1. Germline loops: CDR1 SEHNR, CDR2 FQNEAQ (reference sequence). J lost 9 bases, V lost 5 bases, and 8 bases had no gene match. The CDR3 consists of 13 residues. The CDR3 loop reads CASSGSDRAKAFF. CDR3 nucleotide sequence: TGTGCCAGCAGCGGTTCGGACAGGGCAAAAGCTTTCTTT.